The rows below give T cell receptor beta chains drawn from one sample of a study of T-cell reconstitution after alpha-beta-depleted transplantation in children. TCRdb passed the PCR reads through MiXCR, listing each CDR3 protein once. The repertoire holds under 400,000 distinct CDR3 sequences, with 23% as singletons. Sequencing used PBMCs, mostly from graft donor cells, obtained 180 days after TCRalphabeta/CD19-depleted stem cell transplant. Every receptor here comes from a male patient aged 10 to 17 who had a stem cell transplant for acute lymphoblastic leukemia, so the T cells may come from the graft donor. Each CDR3 is given without its conserved first and last residue.

len | v_gene | CDR3aa
15 | TRBV24-1 | ATSDFSSSGTYNEQF
12 | TRBV20-1 | SALKSGTSNEQF
14 | TRBV11-2 | ASSQSLAGGRNEQF
10 | TRBV6-6 | ASSYKNQPQH
16 | TRBV9 | ASSVRGDSAAITGKLF
15 | TRBV27 | ASSPFRGAGATNEQF
12 | TRBV6-4 | ASSDELGSDTQY
13 | TRBV3-1 | ASSSRAWLGTEAF
12 | TRBV27 | ASSPGTVQYEQY
11 | TRBV20-1 | SARGQARNEQF
14 | TRBV20-1 | SASLNGGRRYNEQF
13 | TRBV27 | ASRTATASTDTQY
14 | TRBV14 | ASSASVGEGPHEQY
14 | TRBV20-1 | SARDPPGGPGDTQY
13 | TRBV20-1 | SARVATSPSYEQY
12 | TRBV7-8 | ASSLQFSVVEQY
10 | TRBV20-1 | SAGTKFNEQF
14 | TRBV12-3/TRBV12-4 | ASRPSGRAKIETQY
12 | TRBV5-1 | ASSSQGARVEQY
12 | TRBV27 | ASSLRGRRYEQY
10 | TRBV27 | ASSFFRGQVI
16 | TRBV11-1 | ASLDLAGEKGPQETQY
13 | TRBV20-1 | SARDSRTASYEQY
14 | TRBV28 | ASSLIGAGDQETQY
15 | TRBV5-1 | ASSLAWYRTSFYGYT